These 31 T cell receptor beta chains originate from one sample sequenced in a study of T-cell memory formation after mild COVID-19. TCRdb analysed the 5' RACE reads with MiXCR anew, one entry per CDR3 protein. The repertoire includes approximately 60,000 distinct CDR3 sequences, approximately 9.5% of them detected once, and 0.9% to 1.5% sits in the top ten. Sample: PBMCs or a T cell subset sorted from them (not recorded which). The receptors here all came from a man aged 18 to 29 who had mild COVID-19 (a few samples of this study predate the infection). Cell type and time point are not known.

This clonotype was counted a few times. The CDR3 loop reads CASSLTGGITDTQYF. The CDR3 nucleotides are TGCGCCAGCAGCTTGACGGGGGGCATTACAGATACGCAGTATTTT. The chain joins TRBV5-1 to TRBJ2-3, with a weak D call TRBD2 (7 bases). CDR3 length: 15 amino acids. Trimming took off 1 base at V and 3 bases at J, with 12 bases between the two ends. Germline lookup yields CDR1 SGHRS and CDR2 YFSETQ.

This chain links TRBV4-3 with TRBJ2-5; 7 bases fit TRBD2. The CDR3 is 14 amino acids. V was pared by 6 bases and J by 1 base, with 5 bases of the junction left unmatched. The germline V gene has CDR1 LGHNA and CDR2 YSLEER. The CDR3 DNA reads TGCGCCAGCAGTTTCGAGCGGGGCCAAGAGACCCAGTACTTC. It translates to CASSFERGQETQYF.

This clonotype has more than one count but fewer than ten. The chain carries TRBV29-1 and TRBJ1-4; TRBD1 matches 11 bases. Trimming cost V 5 bases and J 5 bases; bases outside gene matches: 4. There are 14 residues in the CDR3. The germline V gene has CDR1 SQVTM and CDR2 ANQGSEA. CDR3 DNA sequence: TGCAGCGTTTCCGGACAGGGGGCAAATGAAAAACTGTTTTTT. The encoded protein is CSVSGQGANEKLFF.

The genes are TRBV4-3 and TRBJ1-6, with 10 bases matching TRBD1. This CDR3 has 14 amino acids. V lost 5 bases, J lost 9 bases, and 4 bases stayed unmatched. Germline CDR1 LGHNA, CDR2 YSLEER. CDR3 region: CASSSDRGISPLHF. The CDR3 DNA reads TGCGCCAGCAGCTCGGACAGGGGGATTTCACCCCTCCACTTT.

Regarding this clonotype: A read error may produce the germline difference seen at one junction end. This chain connects TRBV7-2 to TRBJ2-5; D not resolved. The CDR3 runs 14 residues. Germline V gene lookup returns CDR1 SGHTA and CDR2 FQGNSA. The CDR3 loop reads CASGFLRPTQAQYF. In DNA, the CDR3 is TGTGCCAGCGGCTTCCTCAGACCCACCCAGGCCCAGTACTTC.

This clonotype was counted a few times. The CDR3 sequence is CASSLAGAGVIDTQYF. CDR3 coding DNA: TGCGCCAGCAGCTTGGCCGGGGCGGGGGTGATAGATACGCAGTATTTT. This chain joins TRBV5-1 and TRBJ2-3, with 7 bases that match TRBD2. This CDR3 comprises 16 residues. Trimming took 0 bases from V and 5 from J; bases not matched to a gene: 9. CDR1 and CDR2 from the germline V gene are SGHRS and YFSETQ. The variable domain in full, with the rest retrieved from reference TRBV5-1 and TRBJ2-3, is KAGVTQTPRYLIKTRGQQVTLSCSPISGHRSVSWYQQTPGQGLQFLFEYFSETQRNKGNFPGRFSGRQFSNSRSEMNVSTLELGDSALYLCASSLAGAGVIDTQYFGPGTRLTVL.

The J gene is TRBJ1-3, the V gene TRBV7-3, with 8 bases fitting TRBD1. The V segment lost 4 bases and the J segment 6 bases; nucleotides outside the gene matches: 2. CDR1 and CDR2 from the germline V gene are SGHTA and FQGTGA. The CDR3 spans 13 residues. The CDR3 spells CASSSDRENTIYF. CDR3 in DNA: TGTGCCAGCAGCTCGGACAGGGAAAACACCATATATTTT.

The chain couples TRBV19 to TRBJ1-4; 11 positions agree with TRBD1. The CDR3 is 17 amino acids. Germline-derived CDR1 and CDR2 are LNHDA and SQIVND (reference sequence). V was clipped by 7 bases and J by 8 bases; unmatched bases: 15. CDR3 protein: CASIHPGQGVRGEKLFF. In DNA, the CDR3 is TGTGCCAGTATCCACCCGGGACAGGGGGTGAGAGGAGAAAAACTGTTTTTT. The variable domain in full, completed from reference TRBV19 and TRBJ1-4, reads DGGITQSPKYLFRKEGQNVTLSCEQNLNHDAMYWYRQDPGQGLRLIYYSQIVNDFQKGDIAEGYSVSREKKESFPLTVTSAQKNPTAFYLCASIHPGQGVRGEKLFFGSGTQLSVL.

This clonotype has only a few counts. V gene TRBV2 combines with J gene TRBJ1-5; D is uncertain. V lost 2 bases, J lost 6 bases, and 5 bases lay in between. This CDR3 is built from 12 residues. Germline assignment: CDR1 SNHLY and CDR2 FYNNEI. The CDR3 DNA sequence: TGTGCCAGCAGTGAAAACACTCAGCCCCAGCATTTT. Translated, it gives CASSENTQPQHF. The full variable domain, its missing parts supplied by reference TRBV2 and TRBJ1-5, is EPEVTQTPSHQVTQMGQEVILRCVPISNHLYFYWYRQILGQKVEFLVSFYNNEISEKSEIFDDQFSVERPDGSNFTLKIRSTKLEDSAMYFCASSENTQPQHFGDGTRLSIL.

This clonotype has a handful of counts. The rearrangement links TRBV4-3 to TRBJ1-6, with unresolved D. V lost 1 base and J 10 bases, leaving 11 bases between the germline ends. This CDR3 is 14 amino acids long. The germline gives CDR1 LGHNA, CDR2 YSLEER. The CDR3 loop is CASSQVPLLSPLHF. As DNA, the CDR3 is TGCGCCAGCAGCCAAGTCCCCCTGTTGTCACCCCTCCACTTT.

This clonotype was recorded a few times. The chain is built from TRBV28 and TRBJ2-1; 7 bases match TRBD1. Germline-derived CDR1 and CDR2 are MDHEN and SYDVKM. CDR3 size: 14 residues. V was clipped by 3 bases and J by 6 bases; unmatched bases: 5. CDR3: CASSLPGQSNEQFF. The DNA for the CDR3 is TGTGCCAGCAGTTTGCCGGGACAGAGCAATGAGCAGTTCTTC.

This sequence joins TRBV18 and TRBJ2-7, with D possibly being TRBD2 (5 bases). The CDR3 covers 13 residues. Trimming cost V 3 bases and J 0 bases, with 6 bases left between them. Germline values: CDR1 KGHSH, CDR2 LQKENI. As DNA, the CDR3 is TGTGCCAGCTCACCGGACTCCTCCTACGAGCAGTACTTC. Translated, it gives CASSPDSSYEQYF.

This clonotype turned up a few times. V and J are TRBV5-1 and TRBJ2-1; D gene ambiguous. CDR3 length: 14 residues. Germline V gene data show CDR1 as SGHRS and CDR2 as YFSETQ. The V end was cut by 0 bases, the J end by 7 bases, with 11 bases between. The CDR3 DNA reads as TGCGCCAGCAGCTTGGGTACGGCTACTAATGAGCAGTTCTTC. The encoded protein is CASSLGTATNEQFF. The whole variable domain, filled in from reference TRBV5-1 and TRBJ2-1, reads KAGVTQTPRYLIKTRGQQVTLSCSPISGHRSVSWYQQTPGQGLQFLFEYFSETQRNKGNFPGRFSGRQFSNSRSEMNVSTLELGDSALYLCASSLGTATNEQFFGPGTRLTVL.

This clonotype has more than one count but fewer than ten. The rearrangement uses TRBV12-3 or TRBV12-4 and TRBJ1-6, with 10 positions matching TRBD1. The CDR3 consists of 15 residues. V lost 8 bases and J lost 6; bases outside the gene matches: 7. The CDR3 DNA reads TGTGCCAGCCGTACCGGGACAGGGGTTAATTCACCCCTCCACTTT. This encodes CASRTGTGVNSPLHF.

This clonotype was picked up many times. This chain joins TRBV18 and TRBJ2-5; D not certain. This CDR3 has 12 amino acids. V lost 7 bases to trimming and J lost 2 bases, with 8 bases between them. In germline, CDR1 is KGHSH, CDR2 LQKENI. The CDR3 region has the DNA TGTGCCAGCTGTGACTTTCAAGAGACCCAGTACTTC. Translating gives CASCDFQETQYF.

This clonotype has just a few counts. This CDR3 reads CASSFEGMDNQPQHF. The CDR3 nucleotides read TGTGCCAGCAGTTTCGAAGGCATGGACAATCAGCCCCAGCATTTT. The chain joins TRBV27 to TRBJ1-5; the D is unclear. Trimming pared 3 bases from V and 3 bases from J, leaving 12 bases between. Germline V lookup: CDR1 MNHEY, CDR2 SMNVEV (reference sequence). The CDR3 length is 15 residues.

The J gene is TRBJ1-1, the V gene TRBV12-3 or TRBV12-4, with D unresolved. The CDR3 contains 15 residues. V lost 0 bases and J lost 2, with 10 bases in between. Here the CDR3 reads CASSLAVFRNTEAFF. The CDR3 coding sequence is TGTGCCAGCAGTTTAGCTGTGTTTCGAAACACTGAAGCTTTCTTT.

The rearrangement links TRBV6-6 to TRBJ1-1, with 7 nucleotides matching TRBD1. The trim removed 5 bases at V and 11 bases at J, leaving 8 bases unmatched. This CDR3 contains 12 residues. Germline V gives CDR1 MNHNY, CDR2 SVGAGI (reference sequence). The CDR3 DNA reads as TGTGCCAGCAGTCTGCAGGGGGGACAGGCTTTCTTT. Protein product: CASSLQGGQAFF.

This clonotype is medium-sized in the sample. The chain joins TRBV11-1 to TRBJ2-1, with no clear D. Germline CDR1 reads SGHAT; CDR2 reads FQDESV (reference sequence). V lost 5 bases and J lost 5, with 7 bases in between. This CDR3 comprises 12 residues. The CDR3 here is CASSRGDNEQFF. In DNA form, the CDR3 reads TGTGCCAGCAGCCGAGGAGACAATGAGCAGTTCTTC.

This clonotype was recorded at least ten times. The chain carries TRBV7-2 and TRBJ2-3; 9 bases are shared with TRBD2. J lost 6 bases, V lost 5 bases, and 9 bases had no gene match. Looked up from germline, CDR1 is SGHTA and CDR2 is FQGNSA. The CDR3 contains 15 residues. In DNA, the CDR3 is TGTGCCAGCAGCCAAGCGGGAAGCGGGGGGGATACGCAGTATTTT. Protein product: CASSQAGSGGDTQYF.

This clonotype was observed a handful of times. The chain joins TRBV2 to TRBJ1-6; 8 nucleotides align to TRBD1. The CDR3 loop spans 13 amino acids. From germline, CDR1 is SNHLY and CDR2 FYNNEI. The V gene end was trimmed by 7 bases and the J gene end by 9 bases; junction bases not matched to a gene: 5. CDR3 sequence (DNA): TGTGCCAGCAAAGGGACAGGAGGTTCACCCCTCCACTTT. This encodes CASKGTGGSPLHF. The full variable domain, completed using reference TRBV2 and TRBJ1-6, is EPEVTQTPSHQVTQMGQEVILRCVPISNHLYFYWYRQILGQKVEFLVSFYNNEISEKSEIFDDQFSVERPDGSNFTLKIRSTKLEDSAMYFCASKGTGGSPLHFGNGTRLTVT.

CDR3 in amino acids: CASSQEDGLEALHF. CDR3 sequence (DNA): TGTGCCAGCAGCCAAGAGGATGGGCTTGAGGCCCTCCACTTT. The V call is TRBV3-1, the J call TRBJ1-6; no reliable D call. From germline, CDR1 is LGHDT and CDR2 YNNKEL (reference sequence). Trimming took off 0 bases at V and 14 bases at J, with 14 bases between the two ends. The CDR3 contains 14 residues.

This clonotype was counted only a few times. One end of the junction varies from germline; a read error may be responsible. This chain uses TRBV6-4 with TRBJ2-1; 7 nucleotides match TRBD2. The germline gives CDR1 MRHNA, CDR2 SNTAGT. The length of the CDR3 is 12 residues. In DNA, the CDR3 is TGTGCCAGCAGTGACTCGGGGGGGTCCCCACACTTC. Its protein is CASSDSGGSPHF.

This clonotype was seen only a few times. V and J are TRBV2 and TRBJ2-3, with D maybe TRBD2 (5 bases). CDR1 SNHLY and CDR2 FYNNEI come from the germline V gene. V lost 3 bases, J lost 0 bases, and 7 bases lay in between. This CDR3 has 14 amino acids. In DNA, the CDR3 is TGTGCCAGCAGTGAGGGCGGGAGCACAGATACGCAGTATTTT. Residues: CASSEGGSTDTQYF.

The chain has TRBV5-1 and TRBJ2-3; D is perhaps TRBD2 (6 bases). V was cut by 1 base and J by 5 bases, with 14 bases left in between. This CDR3 has 15 amino acids. The germline V gene encodes CDR1 SGHRS and CDR2 YFSETQ. The CDR3 protein is CASSLLGQGGDTQYF. The CDR3 bases are TGCGCCAGCAGCTTGCTAGGGCAGGGAGGAGATACGCAGTATTTT.

This rearrangement joins TRBV5-1 to TRBJ1-2; D gene unclear. V was pared by 4 bases and J by 4 bases, with 11 bases between. This CDR3 spans 13 amino acids. From germline, CDR1 is SGHRS and CDR2 YFSETQ. CDR3 coding DNA: TGCGCCAGCAGCCCACTGGGGTCCTATGGCTACACCTTC. Protein sequence: CASSPLGSYGYTF.

At least ten counts were recorded for this clonotype. J is TRBJ2-3 and V is TRBV5-6; no definite D call. Between the trimmed V and J ends, which lost 0 bases and 6 bases, there was a span of 11 bases. The length of the CDR3 is 14 residues. Per germline, CDR1 SGHDT and CDR2 YYEEEE. CDR3 coding DNA: TGTGCCAGCAGCTTGGATCACCGCATCGATACGCAGTATTTT. Encoded protein: CASSLDHRIDTQYF.

The chain recombines TRBV7-2 with TRBJ2-1, with TRBD2 matching 13 bases. V was pared by 5 bases and J by 8 bases, with 12 bases of the junction left unmatched. The CDR3 totals 17 residues. CDR1 and CDR2 (germline): SGHTA, FQGNSA. The CDR3 DNA follows: TGTGCCAGCAGCCCCTCCCCCACTAGCGGGGGGGCCTATGAGCAGTTCTTC. This codes for CASSPSPTSGGAYEQFF.

A few counts support this clonotype. The chain carries TRBV20-1 and TRBJ1-1; D remains ambiguous. Trimming removed 3 bases from V and 7 bases from J, with 9 bases in between. Germline CDR1 reads DFQATT; CDR2 reads SNEGSKA (reference sequence). There are 11 residues in the CDR3. CDR3 DNA: TGCAGTGCTAGTGTAGGACGTGAAGCTTTCTTT. Amino acids: CSASVGREAFF.

The table lists this clonotype with many counts. This sequence joins TRBV5-1 and TRBJ1-1, with a possible D match to TRBD1 (6 bases). Germline V gene data show CDR1 as SGHRS and CDR2 as YFSETQ. This CDR3 region has 14 residues. V dropped 4 bases and J dropped 5 bases, with 15 bases sitting between them. DNA for the CDR3: TGCGCCAGCAGCGCTGGGGGGCCGGGGACTGAAGCTTTCTTT. Protein product: CASSAGGPGTEAFF.

In this sample, this clonotype turned up many times. This sequence joins TRBV7-2 and TRBJ1-1; D unresolved. The length of the CDR3 is 11 residues. Trimming stripped 5 bases from V and 3 bases from J, with 4 bases between. The germline CDR1 and CDR2 sequences are SGHTA and FQGNSA. CDR3 in DNA: TGTGCCAGCAGCCCTTACACTGAAGCTTTCTTT. Translation: CASSPYTEAFF.